A selection of T cell receptor beta chains follows, all from one sample in a study of shared T cell receptors in the human thymus. Sequencing used immunoSEQ multiplex PCR; TCRdb keeps in-frame clones, though not all of them. The data show about 660,000 clones, around 89% seen once. These records were also assigned to another study, of human thymus T cells.

Source material: thymocytes. These receptors originate from a boy under three years old with a congenital heart defect. CDR3s include the opening cysteine and the closing phenylalanine or tryptophan. D genes are given only for firm matches. Size tells how often a clone was seen (once, few, many) or the class of an expanded clone, and some rows leave it out.

>-|TRBJ2-3|TRBD2|TRBV15
TGTGCCACCAGCAGAGATACTAGCGGGAGCACAGATACGCAGTATTTT
CATSRDTSGSTDTQYF
>-|TRBJ1-4|-|TRBV7-9
TGTGCCGCCAGGCCCGACAGGGAAAAACTGTTTTTT
CAARPDREKLFF
>once|TRBJ1-4|-|TRBV14
TGTGCCAGCAGCCAAGATTGGGGGCAGTCTAATGAAAAACTGTTTTTT
CASSQDWGQSNEKLFF
>-|TRBJ1-1|TRBD1|TRBV7-4
TGTGCCAGCAGCTTGGAACTTCGGACAGGGAGCACTGAAGCTTTCTTT
CASSLELRTGSTEAFF
>-|TRBJ2-3|-|TRBV10-1
TGCGCCAGCAGACAGGGAGATACGCAGTATTTT
CASRQGDTQYF
>-|TRBJ2-7|TRBD1|TRBV23-1
TGCGCCAGCAGGGGGGACAGCAGATACTACGAGCAGTACTTC
CASRGDSRYYEQYF
>-|TRBJ2-5|-|TRBV15
TGTGCCACCAGCAGAGATGTAGGGGGAGGGCAAAGGGAGACCCAGTACTTC
CATSRDVGGGQRETQYF
>few|TRBJ1-4|TRBD1|TRBV19
TGTGCCAGTATACGACAGGGAGGAGAAAAACTGTTTTTT
CASIRQGGEKLFF
>once|TRBJ2-3|-|TRBV6-5
TGTGCCAGCAGTCCCACAGCAGCTAGCACAGATACGCAGTATTTT
CASSPTAASTDTQYF
>-|TRBJ2-1|-|TRBV2
TGTGCCAGCAGGCAGGACATCTCCTACAATGAGCAGTTCTTC
CASRQDISYNEQFF
>-|TRBJ2-1|-|TRBV4-3
TGCGCCAGCAGCCAAGCTGCTCCGACACCTCTCTCCTACAATGAGCAGTTCTTC
CASSQAAPTPLSYNEQFF
>-|TRBJ2-3|TRBD2|TRBV6-4
TGTGCCAGCAGTGCCGGGACTAGCGGGAGGGTTAGCACAGATACGCAGTATTTT
CASSAGTSGRVSTDTQYF
>few|TRBJ1-4|-|TRBV4-3
TGCGCCACCTCGACAAGCTATAATGAAAAACTGTTTTTT
CATSTSYNEKLFF
>once|TRBJ2-7|-|TRBV27
TGTGCCAGCAGTCCCCCGGTAGACGAGCAGTACTTC
CASSPPVDEQYF
>-|TRBJ2-3|-|TRBV13
TGTGCCAGCAGCTTAGACAAAGATACGCAGTATTTT
CASSLDKDTQYF
>-|TRBJ2-7|TRBD2|TRBV27
TGTGCCAGCAGTAGAGGGACTAGCGGGCCCTACGAGCAGTACTTC
CASSRGTSGPYEQYF
>-|TRBJ1-4|-|TRBV5-4
TGTGCCAGCAGCTCGAGCGGACCTAATGAAAAACTGTTTTTT
CASSSSGPNEKLFF
>-|TRBJ1-3|-|TRBV4-1
TGCGCCAGCAGCCAAGAAGGTACAGGACCTGGAAACACCATATATTTT
CASSQEGTGPGNTIYF
>-|TRBJ2-7|-|TRBV27
TGTGCCAGCAGCCCCGGGACTCCCTCCTACGAGCAGTACTTC
CASSPGTPSYEQYF
>-|TRBJ2-4|-|TRBV5-1
TGCGCCAGCAGCTTCGCGGAACCTCCCCTAGCCAAAAACATTCAGTACTTC
CASSFAEPPLAKNIQYF
>-|TRBJ1-4|TRBD1|TRBV27
TGTGCCAGTCGGACAGGGAACCAAGAAAAACTGTTTTTT
CASRTGNQEKLFF
>-|TRBJ1-4|-|TRBV10-3
TGTGCCATCAGTGAGCCCTTCATGTCGGGAAAACTGTTTTTT
CAISEPFMSGKLFF